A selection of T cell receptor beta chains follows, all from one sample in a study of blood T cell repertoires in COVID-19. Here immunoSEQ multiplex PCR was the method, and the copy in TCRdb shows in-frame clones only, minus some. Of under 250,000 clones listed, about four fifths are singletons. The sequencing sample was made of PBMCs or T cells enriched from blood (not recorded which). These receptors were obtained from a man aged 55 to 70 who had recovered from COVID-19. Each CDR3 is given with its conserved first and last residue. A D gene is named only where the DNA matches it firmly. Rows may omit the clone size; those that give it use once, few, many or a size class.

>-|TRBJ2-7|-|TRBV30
TGTGCCTGGAGTGTACTCCAAAGCTCCTACGAGCAGTACTTC
CAWSVLQSSYEQYF
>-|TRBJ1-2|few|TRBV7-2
TGTGCCAGCAGCTTGACAGCCAACTATGGCTACACCTTC
CASSLTANYGYTF
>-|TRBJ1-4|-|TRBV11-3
TGTGCCAGCAGCTTAAGGGGCAGTCCCGAAAAACTGTTTTTT
CASSLRGSPEKLFF
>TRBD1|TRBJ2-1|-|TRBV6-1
TGTGCCAGCAGTGGCTACGGGACAGGCTCCTACAATGAGCAGTTCTTC
CASSGYGTGSYNEQFF
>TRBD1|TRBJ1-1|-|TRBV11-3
TGTGCCAGCAGCCCACAAAGGGACAGATATCAAAGAGAAGCTTTCTTT
CASSPQRDRYQREAFF
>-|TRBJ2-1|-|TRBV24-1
TGTGCCACCAGTGATTCTCCGGGAAAAAATGAGCAGTTCTTC
CATSDSPGKNEQFF
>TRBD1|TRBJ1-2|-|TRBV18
TGTGCCAGCTCACCCCAGGGGGCAGGGACACGGTTCGGCTACACCTTC
CASSPQGAGTRFGYTF
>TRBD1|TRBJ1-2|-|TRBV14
TGTGCCAGCAGCCCCCGGGACAGGGATGGCTACACCTTC
CASSPRDRDGYTF
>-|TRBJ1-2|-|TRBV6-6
TGTGCCAGCAGTTATTCCCCTATTGCCTACACCTTC
CASSYSPIAYTF
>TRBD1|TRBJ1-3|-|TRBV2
TGTGCCAGCAGTCTTTTGGGACAGAACCACAGGCGTCGTGGAAACACCATATATTTT
CASSLLGQNHRRRGNTIYF
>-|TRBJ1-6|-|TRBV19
TGTGCCAGTAGTATAAACCTAGATTCACCCCTCCACTTT
CASSINLDSPLHF
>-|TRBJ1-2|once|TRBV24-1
TGTGCCACCGGAGGGTACGGCTACACCTTC
CATGGYGYTF
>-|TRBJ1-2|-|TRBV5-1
TGCGCCAGCAGCTTTCTCAGGGGCTATGGCTACACCTTC
CASSFLRGYGYTF
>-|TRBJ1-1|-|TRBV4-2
TGTGCCAGCAGCCTAGGAGGGGGGGAGTACACTGAAGCTTTCTTT
CASSLGGGEYTEAFF
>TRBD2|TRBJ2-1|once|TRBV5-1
TGCGCCAGCAGCTTGGTTAGCGGGGGACTCAATGAGCAGTTCTTC
CASSLVSGGLNEQFF
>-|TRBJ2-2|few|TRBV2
TGTGCCAGCAGTGAGGTCCCAGGTACGAACACCGGGGAGCTGTTTTTT
CASSEVPGTNTGELFF
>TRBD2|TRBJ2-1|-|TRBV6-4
TGTGCCAGCAGTGAACTAGCGGGGGTATCCTACAATGAGCAGTTCTTC
CASSELAGVSYNEQFF
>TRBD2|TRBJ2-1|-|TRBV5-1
TGCGCCAGCAGCTCAGGACTAGCGGGGGGGACCTACAATGAGCAGTTCTTC
CASSSGLAGGTYNEQFF
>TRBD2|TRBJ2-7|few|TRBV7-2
TGTGCCAGCAGCTTAAGTACTAGCGGGACCCCCTACGAGCAGTACTTC
CASSLSTSGTPYEQYF
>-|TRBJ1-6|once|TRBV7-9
TGTGCCAGCAGCGTCGACAGTTCGCGGTCACCCCTCCACTTT
CASSVDSSRSPLHF
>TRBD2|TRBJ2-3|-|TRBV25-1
TGTGCCAGCAGTGAACCAAGCGGGGGGGCCCGGGATACGCAGTATTTT
CASSEPSGGARDTQYF
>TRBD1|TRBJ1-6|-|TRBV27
TGTGCCAGCAGTGACTACAGGGGATGGAATTCACCCCTCCACTTT
CASSDYRGWNSPLHF
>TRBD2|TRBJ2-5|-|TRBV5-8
TGTGCCAGCAGCCCAGGGGCGGGGGGCCTCTGGGAGACCCAGTACTTC
CASSPGAGGLWETQYF
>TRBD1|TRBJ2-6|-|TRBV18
TGTGCCAGCTCACCTATGGGATCGGGACAGGGGACGAGCTCTGGGGCCAACGTCCTGACTTTC
CASSPMGSGQGTSSGANVLTF
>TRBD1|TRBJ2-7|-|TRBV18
TGTGCCAGCTCACCCGGGACAGTCGAGCAGTACTTC
CASSPGTVEQYF
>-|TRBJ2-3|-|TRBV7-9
TGTGCCAGCAGCTTAGACTATGATACGCAGTATTTT
CASSLDYDTQYF
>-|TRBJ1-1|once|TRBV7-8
TGTGCCAGCAGCTTACTTCCCCGGGGTCCCGCAAATCTGGCTTTCTTT
CASSLLPRGPANLAFF
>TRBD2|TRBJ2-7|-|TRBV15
TGTGCCACCAGCAGAGGGTTGGGGGGGTCCTACGAGCAGTACTTC
CATSRGLGGSYEQYF
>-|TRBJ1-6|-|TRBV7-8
TGTGCCAGCAGCTTAGTCTATGTGAGCCAAGCCAATTCACCCCTCCACTTT
CASSLVYVSQANSPLHF
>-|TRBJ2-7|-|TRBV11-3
TGTGCCAGCAGCTCAGACCACTACGAGCAGTACTTC
CASSSDHYEQYF
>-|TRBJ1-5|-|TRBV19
TGTGCCAGTAGTTTCCAGAAATCAAGTCAGCCCCAGCATTTT
CASSFQKSSQPQHF
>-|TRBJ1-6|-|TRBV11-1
TGTGCCAGCAGCCCCCGGCTTGGAGAGCGCCTCCACTTT
CASSPRLGERLHF
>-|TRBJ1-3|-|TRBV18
TGTGCCAGCTCACCACCGGGCAGTAACTCTGGAAACACCATATATTTT
CASSPPGSNSGNTIYF
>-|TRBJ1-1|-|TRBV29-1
TGCAGCGTCATTGCTAGGAACACTGAAGCTTTCTTT
CSVIARNTEAFF
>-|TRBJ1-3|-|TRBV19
TGTGCCAGTAGTATCCAAACTGGAAACACCATATATTTT
CASSIQTGNTIYF
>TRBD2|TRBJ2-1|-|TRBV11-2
TGTGCCAGCAGCTGGGGACTAGCGGGGGGGACTGAGCAGTTCTTC
CASSWGLAGGTEQFF
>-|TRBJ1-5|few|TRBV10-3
TGTGCCATCAGTGACCTGGCGGGGCAGCCCCAGCATTTT
CAISDLAGQPQHF
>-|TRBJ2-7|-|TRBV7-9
TGTGCCAGCAGCCCCCGCGTGACTTCCTACGAGCAGTACTTC
CASSPRVTSYEQYF
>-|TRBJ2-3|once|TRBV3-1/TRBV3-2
TGTGCCAGCAGCACTGGACAGAACACAGATACGCAGTATTTT
CASSTGQNTDTQYF
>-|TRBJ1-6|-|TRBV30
TGTGCCTGGAGTGCGCTTGACAGAGACCATTCACCCCTCCACTTT
CAWSALDRDHSPLHF
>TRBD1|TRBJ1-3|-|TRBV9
TGTGCCAGCAGTGGACAGGACTCTGGAAACACCATATATTTT
CASSGQDSGNTIYF